The rows below give T cell receptor beta chains drawn from one sample of a study of control samples from healthy donors and cancer patients. Only in-frame clones appear in the TCRdb table, and some are missing; sequencing was by immunoSEQ multiplex PCR. The repertoire holds 15,000 to 18,000 clones, over 70% seen once, with around 10% in the top ten. The sample comprised PBMCs. These receptors originate from a woman between 65 and 79 years old with colorectal cancer. The CDR3 runs from the conserved cysteine through the conserved F or W. Fields, in order: clone size, D gene, V gene, J gene, CDR3 DNA, CDR3 protein. The D gene is left open where the match is weak. Size is stated for part of the rows, as once, few or many counts, or as a class when the clone is expanded.

NA	NA	TRBV5-1	TRBJ2-1	TGCGCCAGCAGCCCGTATCTTAGTGGATTTGGGTACAATGAGCAGTTCTTC	CASSPYLSGFGYNEQFF
NA	NA	TRBV7-8	TRBJ1-2	TGTGCCAGCAGCTTAGGGGCTGTCGACGGCTACACCTTC	CASSLGAVDGYTF
NA	NA	TRBV7-9	TRBJ1-5	TGTGCCAGCAGCTTAGCGGGAGGCAATCAGCCCCAGCATTTT	CASSLAGGNQPQHF
NA	TRBD1	TRBV5-8	TRBJ1-2	TGTGCCAGCAGCCGAGGACAGGAGGGCTATGGCTACACCTTC	CASSRGQEGYGYTF
NA	NA	TRBV7-2	TRBJ1-6	TGTGCCACAGGGGAGGGCTGGTATAATTCACCCCTCCACTTT	CATGEGWYNSPLHF
NA	NA	TRBV3-1/TRBV3-2	TRBJ2-1	TGTGCCAGCAGCCAACGGCCCCGTTGGGGGGCCGTCTACAATGAGCAGTTCTTC	CASSQRPRWGAVYNEQFF
NA	NA	TRBV11-2	TRBJ1-5	TGTGCCAGCAGCTCGACAGGACTCAATCAGCCCCAGCATTTT	CASSSTGLNQPQHF
NA	TRBD1	TRBV10-3	TRBJ2-1	TGTGCCATCAGCCTAGACAGGGAGAATGAGCAGTTCTTC	CAISLDRENEQFF
NA	NA	TRBV12-3/TRBV12-4	TRBJ2-2	TGTGCCAGCAGTTTAACTAATACCGGGGAGCTGTTTTTT	CASSLTNTGELFF
NA	NA	TRBV28	TRBJ2-7	TGTGCCAGCAGTTTAGGGCATATGGAGCAGTACTTC	CASSLGHMEQYF
once	NA	TRBV5-8	TRBJ1-1	TGTGCCAGCAGCCCTCGGTCCCGTGGTTTCACTGAAGCTTTCTTT	CASSPRSRGFTEAFF
once	NA	TRBV7-8	TRBJ2-2	TGTGCCAGCAGCCCCCGACAGGAATCAAGGGAGCTGTTTTTT	CASSPRQESRELFF
NA	NA	TRBV19	TRBJ1-4	TGTGCCAGTAAGGGCGTAGGGATGGCTGAAAAACTGTTTTTT	CASKGVGMAEKLFF
NA	NA	TRBV12-3/TRBV12-4	TRBJ2-1	TGTGCCAGCAGTTCAACGGGTGAGCAGTTCTTC	CASSSTGEQFF
NA	NA	TRBV10-3	TRBJ2-1	TGTGCCATCAGCCTGTCGGAGAATGAGCAGTTCTTC	CAISLSENEQFF
NA	NA	TRBV3-1/TRBV3-2	TRBJ1-1	TGTGCCAGCAGCCAACCCTCGAGGAGAACTGAAGCTTTCTTT	CASSQPSRRTEAFF
NA	NA	TRBV19	TRBJ1-5	TGTGCCAGTAGTCCCCGCCAGGGTAATAGCAATCAGCCCCAGCATTTT	CASSPRQGNSNQPQHF
NA	NA	TRBV7-9	TRBJ2-2	TGTGCCAGCAGCTTAGCGGTCAGCGCCGGGGAGCTGTTTTTT	CASSLAVSAGELFF
NA	TRBD2	TRBV4-3	TRBJ2-7	TGCGCCAGCAGCCAAGAACCTAGCGGGGACTCCTACGAGCAGTACTTC	CASSQEPSGDSYEQYF
NA	NA	TRBV19	TRBJ2-5	TGTGCCAGTATCGGGAAAGGAAGAGAGACCCAGTACTTC	CASIGKGRETQYF
few	NA	TRBV27	TRBJ2-2	TGTGCCAGCAAAAGGCAGCCGGATCCCACCGGGGAGCTGTTTTTT	CASKRQPDPTGELFF
NA	TRBD2	TRBV9	TRBJ2-5	TGTGCCAGCAGCAAAGATGCGGGACTAGCGGAGTACGCCCAGTACTTC	CASSKDAGLAEYAQYF
NA	TRBD1	TRBV7-9	TRBJ2-1	TGTGCCAGCAGCTCACAGGGGAATGAGCAGTTCTTC	CASSSQGNEQFF
few	NA	TRBV5-4	TRBJ2-7	TGTGCCAGCAGCTTGGCCGGGGGTGGATGGTATCATTCCGAGCAGTACTTC	CASSLAGGGWYHSEQYF
once	NA	TRBV29-1	TRBJ1-2	TGCAGCGTTGATATCTGGGAAAACTATGGCTACACCTTC	CSVDIWENYGYTF
few	TRBD1	TRBV6-6	TRBJ1-1	TGTGCCAGCAGTTACTCTGGACAGGGGAACACTGAAGCTTTCTTT	CASSYSGQGNTEAFF
NA	NA	TRBV5-1	TRBJ2-5	TGCGCCAGCAGGGGTCCGGAAGAGACCCAGTACTTC	CASRGPEETQYF
NA	NA	TRBV6-5	TRBJ1-1	TGTGCCAGCAGACGGGCAGGGAGAGTACGAGCTTTCTTT	CASRRAGRVRAFF
few	TRBD1	TRBV7-8	TRBJ1-5	TGTGCCAGCAGCCCACCTTCTAACAGGGGGTTGGGTCAGCCCCAGCATTTT	CASSPPSNRGLGQPQHF
NA	NA	TRBV7-8	TRBJ2-3	TGTGCCAGCAGCCGCCGGGCCCAGCGCACAGATACGCAGTATTTT	CASSRRAQRTDTQYF
NA	NA	TRBV19	TRBJ2-7	TGTGCCAGTCGACCCTGGGCCGGGGACCACGAGCAGTACTTC	CASRPWAGDHEQYF
NA	NA	TRBV18	TRBJ2-7	TGTGCCAGCTCACACAGACAGCGTTCCTCCTACGAGCAGTACTTC	CASSHRQRSSYEQYF
NA	TRBD2	TRBV6-2/TRBV6-3	TRBJ2-1	TGTGCCAGCAGCCGTCGGGGGGGGCCCAATGAGCAGTTCTTC	CASSRRGGPNEQFF
once	NA	TRBV6-2/TRBV6-3	TRBJ2-7	TGTGCCAGCAGTTCTCCGGGACTCTCGTCCTACGAGCAGTACTTC	CASSSPGLSSYEQYF
once	TRBD2	TRBV9	TRBJ2-1	TGTGCCAGCAGCGCACTCGGTAGGCGGGGGGACTACAATGAGCAGTTCTTC	CASSALGRRGDYNEQFF
NA	TRBD1	TRBV7-2	TRBJ2-3	TGTGCCAGCAGCTTACCGAGGGGGCTAGGTACGCAGTATTTT	CASSLPRGLGTQYF
NA	TRBD1	TRBV12-3/TRBV12-4	TRBJ2-7	TGTGCCAGCACCCGGGACAGGGGCCACGAGCAGTACTTC	CASTRDRGHEQYF
NA	NA	TRBV7-8	TRBJ1-2	TGTGCCAGCAGCTTAGGAACAGTCTATGGCTACACCTTC	CASSLGTVYGYTF
NA	NA	TRBV10-3	TRBJ1-3	TGTGCCATCAGTGAGTCCGGCCGATACTCTGGAAACACCATATATTTT	CAISESGRYSGNTIYF
NA	TRBD2	TRBV19	TRBJ2-3	TGTGCCAGTAGTATGCGGGAGAATACGCAGTATTTT	CASSMRENTQYF
NA	NA	TRBV10-3	TRBJ1-1	TGTGCCATCCGGGGAGGGAACACTGAAGCTTTCTTT	CAIRGGNTEAFF
NA	TRBD1	TRBV29-1	TRBJ1-3	TGCAGCGTCGGGACAGATGGGAACACCATATATTTT	CSVGTDGNTIYF
NA	NA	TRBV4-3	TRBJ1-2	TGCGCCAGCAGCCAAGATCCCGGGGGCGGGTATGGCTACACCTTC	CASSQDPGGGYGYTF
few	NA	TRBV5-6	TRBJ2-7	TGTGCCAGCACATCCGGGACATACTCCTACGAGCAGTACTTC	CASTSGTYSYEQYF
NA	NA	TRBV21-1	TRBJ1-5	TGTGCCAGCAGCCCTCCGGGACAGAGTATAAGATATAGCAATCAGCCCCAGCATTTT	CASSPPGQSIRYSNQPQHF
NA	NA	TRBV12-3/TRBV12-4	TRBJ1-2	TGTGCCATACTAGGTCGGGAGGGCTACACCTTC	CAILGREGYTF
NA	NA	TRBV30	TRBJ1-1	TGTGCCTGGAGCGACTGGGCAGCCTACACTGAAGCTTTCTTT	CAWSDWAAYTEAFF
NA	NA	TRBV19	TRBJ2-3	TGTGCCAGTAATGCGGGTCGGACAGATACGCAGTATTTT	CASNAGRTDTQYF
NA	TRBD1	TRBV9	TRBJ1-6	TGTGCCAGCAGCGGCGGGACAGGGGGTTCACCCCTCCACTTT	CASSGGTGGSPLHF
NA	NA	TRBV11-3	TRBJ1-3	TGTGCCAGCAGCTACCCTATGAGTCCTCGTCACAGACGCTCTGGAAACACCATATATTTT	CASSYPMSPRHRRSGNTIYF
NA	NA	TRBV9	TRBJ2-2	TGTGCCAGCAGCGTAGAGTCGCGTCGTGGGGAGCTGTTTTTT	CASSVESRRGELFF
NA	TRBD1	TRBV6-6	TRBJ1-3	TGTGCCAGCAGAACACAGGGGTACTCTGGAAACACCATATATTTT	CASRTQGYSGNTIYF
NA	NA	TRBV4-3	TRBJ2-7	TGCGCCAGCAGCCAAGTCGCTGGCGGCTACGAGCAGTACTTC	CASSQVAGGYEQYF
NA	NA	TRBV2	TRBJ1-5	TGTGCCAGCAGTAAAGGAGGGCAGGGGTTGCAGCCCCAGCATTTT	CASSKGGQGLQPQHF
NA	TRBD1	TRBV19	TRBJ2-7	TGTGCCAGTAGGTCGGGACAGGGGCTCTACGAGCAGTACTTC	CASRSGQGLYEQYF
NA	TRBD1	TRBV11-3	TRBJ2-6	TGTGCCAGCAGCCCTCGGACAGGGACTGGGGCCAACGTCCTGACTTTC	CASSPRTGTGANVLTF
NA	NA	TRBV9	TRBJ2-5	TGTGCCAGCAGCGTAACAGGCGGACAGAGAGGTGAGACCCAGTACTTC	CASSVTGGQRGETQYF
once	NA	TRBV19	TRBJ1-5	TGTGCCAGTAGTATAGAACATAGCAATCAGCCCCAGCATTTT	CASSIEHSNQPQHF
NA	NA	TRBV19	TRBJ1-4	TGTGCCAGTAGTATTTTCCCGCGGGGTGAAAAACTGTTTTTT	CASSIFPRGEKLFF
NA	TRBD1	TRBV13	TRBJ2-3	TGTGCCAGCAGCCGGGGACAGGGCGTAGATACGCAGTATTTT	CASSRGQGVDTQYF